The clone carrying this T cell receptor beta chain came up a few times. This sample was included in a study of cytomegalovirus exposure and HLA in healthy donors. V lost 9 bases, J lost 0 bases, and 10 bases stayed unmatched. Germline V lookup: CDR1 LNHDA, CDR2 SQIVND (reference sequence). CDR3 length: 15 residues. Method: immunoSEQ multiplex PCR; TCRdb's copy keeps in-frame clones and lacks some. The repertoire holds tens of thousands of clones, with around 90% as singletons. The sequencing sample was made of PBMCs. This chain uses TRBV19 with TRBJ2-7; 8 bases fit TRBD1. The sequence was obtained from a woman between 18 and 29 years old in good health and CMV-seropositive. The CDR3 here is CARPRGQVSSYEQYF. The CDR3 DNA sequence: TGTGCCAGACCTCGGGGACAGGTGAGCTCCTACGAGCAGTACTTC. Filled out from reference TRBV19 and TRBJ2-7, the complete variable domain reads DGGITQSPKYLFRKEGQNVTLSCEQNLNHDAMYWYRQDPGQGLRLIYYSQIVNDFQKGDIAEGYSVSREKKESFPLTVTSAQKNPTAFYLCARPRGQVSSYEQYFGPGTRLTVT.